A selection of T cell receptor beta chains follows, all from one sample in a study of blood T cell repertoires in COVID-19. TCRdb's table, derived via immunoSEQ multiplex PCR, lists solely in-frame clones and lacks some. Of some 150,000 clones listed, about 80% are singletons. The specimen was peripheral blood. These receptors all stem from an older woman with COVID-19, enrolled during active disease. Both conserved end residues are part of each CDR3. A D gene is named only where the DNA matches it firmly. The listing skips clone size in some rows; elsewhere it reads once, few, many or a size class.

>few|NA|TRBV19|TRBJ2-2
TGTGCCAGTAGTTTCCGGGACACAAACACCGGGGAGCTGTTTTTT
CASSFRDTNTGELFF
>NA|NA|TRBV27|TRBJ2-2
TGTGCCAGCAGTTCCCCTTCCTTCACCGGGGAGCTGTTTTTT
CASSSPSFTGELFF
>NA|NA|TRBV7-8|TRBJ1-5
TGTGCCAGCAGCTTTGACACCTATAGCAATCAGCCCCAGCATTTT
CASSFDTYSNQPQHF
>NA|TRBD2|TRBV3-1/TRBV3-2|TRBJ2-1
TGTGCCAGCAGCCCAGAGACTAGCGGGAGCTACAATGAGCAGTTCTTC
CASSPETSGSYNEQFF
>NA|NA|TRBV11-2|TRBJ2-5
TGTGCCAGCAGGGCAGTGGGACTGCTACAGTACTTC
CASRAVGLLQYF
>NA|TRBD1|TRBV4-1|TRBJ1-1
TGCGCCAGCAGCCAACTGGGACAGATGAACACTGAAGCTTTCTTT
CASSQLGQMNTEAFF
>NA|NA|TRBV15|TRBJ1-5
TGTGCCACCAGCAGATCCACTGGGGCAGATGAACGCAATCAGCCCCAGCATTTT
CATSRSTGADERNQPQHF
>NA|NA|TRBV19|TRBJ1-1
TGTGCCAGTAGTATAGCCAAGAACACTGAAGCTTTCTTT
CASSIAKNTEAFF
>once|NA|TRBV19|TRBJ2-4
TGTGCCAGTACCCCCCCAGGGGTGGGAAACATTCAGTACTTC
CASTPPGVGNIQYF
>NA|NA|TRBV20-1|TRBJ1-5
TGCAGTGCCAGTCGCGTGAGGGCGGGGAATCAGCCCCAGCATTTT
CSASRVRAGNQPQHF
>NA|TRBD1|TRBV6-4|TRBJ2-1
TGTGCCAGCAGTAGGGACAGGGGGCTTGAGCAGTTCTTC
CASSRDRGLEQFF
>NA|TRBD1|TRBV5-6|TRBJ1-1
TGTGCCAGCAGCCGGACAGGGTTTGGGGGCACTGAAGCTTTCTTT
CASSRTGFGGTEAFF
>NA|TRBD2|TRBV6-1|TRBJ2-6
TGTGCCAGCAGTGAAGGTACTGGGGGGGCTGGGGCCAACGTCCTGACTTTC
CASSEGTGGAGANVLTF
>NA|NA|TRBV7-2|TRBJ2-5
TGTGCCAGCAGTCAGACTAGAAGAGAGACCCAGTACTTC
CASSQTRRETQYF
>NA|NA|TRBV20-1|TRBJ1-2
TGCAGTGCCCGGACAGATTATGGCTACACCTTC
CSARTDYGYTF
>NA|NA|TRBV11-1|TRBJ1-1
TGTGCCAGCAGCTTAGGGCGACACTCCCGGGGCACTGAAGCTTTCTTT
CASSLGRHSRGTEAFF
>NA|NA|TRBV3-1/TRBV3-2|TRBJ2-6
TGTGCCAGCAGCTCAAGGGGGAGGGACACAGCCGTCCTGACTTTC
CASSSRGRDTAVLTF
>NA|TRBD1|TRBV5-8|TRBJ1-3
TGTGCCAGCAGCTACAGGGGGTCCTCTGGAAACACCATATATTTT
CASSYRGSSGNTIYF
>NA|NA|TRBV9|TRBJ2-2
TGTGCCAGCTCGGACACCCCGAACACCGGGGAGCTGTTTTTT
CASSDTPNTGELFF
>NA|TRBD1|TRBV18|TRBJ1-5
TGTGCCAGCTCACCGGGGACAGGGGAGCCCCAGCATTTT
CASSPGTGEPQHF
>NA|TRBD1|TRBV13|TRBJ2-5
TGTGCCAGCAGCCAAGACAGGGAAGAGACCCAGTACTTC
CASSQDREETQYF
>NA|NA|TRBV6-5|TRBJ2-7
TGTGCCAGCAGCATATCACAGGGTACATACGAGCAGTACTTC
CASSISQGTYEQYF
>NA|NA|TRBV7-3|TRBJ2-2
TGTGCCAGCAAGTTAGGGGTCAACACCGGGGAGCTGTTTTTT
CASKLGVNTGELFF
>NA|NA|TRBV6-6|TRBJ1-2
TGTGCCAGCAGCCCTGGACAGAACTATGGCTACACCTTC
CASSPGQNYGYTF
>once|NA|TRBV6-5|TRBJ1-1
TGTGCCAGCAGACCTCAGACAGGAGCTGAAGCTTTCTTT
CASRPQTGAEAFF
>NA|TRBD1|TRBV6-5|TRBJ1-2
TGTGCCAGCAGTTATTGGGGACAGGGGGGTAACTATGGCTACACCTTC
CASSYWGQGGNYGYTF
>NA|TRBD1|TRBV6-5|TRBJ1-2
TGTGCCAGCAGTTTCCGTGGACAGGGGGCCGGCTACACCTTC
CASSFRGQGAGYTF
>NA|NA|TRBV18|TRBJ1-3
TGTGCCAGCTCACCCCCTGCTGGAAACACCATATATTTT
CASSPPAGNTIYF
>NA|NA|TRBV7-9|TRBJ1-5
TGTGCCAGCAGCGCCGGGGATATATTGAATCAGCCCCAGCATTTT
CASSAGDILNQPQHF
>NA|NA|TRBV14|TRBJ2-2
TGTGCCAGCAGCGTCAGAAGATATAGGAGGAACACCGGGGAGCTGTTTTTT
CASSVRRYRRNTGELFF
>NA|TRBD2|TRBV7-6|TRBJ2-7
TGTGCCAGCAGCCTACGGACTAGCGGGAGGTCCTCCCACTACGAGCAGTACTTC
CASSLRTSGRSSHYEQYF
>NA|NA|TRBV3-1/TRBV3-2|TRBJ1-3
TGTGCCAGCAGCCAAGAACACAGAGTCCTATATTTT
CASSQEHRVLYF
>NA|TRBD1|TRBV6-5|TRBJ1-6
TGTGCCAGCAGCCGAGGACAGGGGATTTCACCCCTCCACTTT
CASSRGQGISPLHF
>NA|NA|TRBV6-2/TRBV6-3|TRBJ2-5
TGTGCCAGCAGTTACTCGAGGTCAGAGACCCAGTACTTC
CASSYSRSETQYF
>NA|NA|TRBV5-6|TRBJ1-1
TGTGCCAGCAGCAGGGGTGGGAACACTGAAGCTTTCTTT
CASSRGGNTEAFF
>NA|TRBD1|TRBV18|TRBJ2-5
TGTGCCAGCTCAATCGACAGGGGTGGGGAGACCCAGTACTTC
CASSIDRGGETQYF
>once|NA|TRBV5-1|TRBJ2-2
TGCGCCAGCAGCCCCCGGGACATCAGGACCGGGGAGCTGTTTTTT
CASSPRDIRTGELFF
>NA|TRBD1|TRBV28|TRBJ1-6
TGTGCCAGCAGACAGGGGTCTTCAGGGGATTCACCCCTCCACTTT
CASRQGSSGDSPLHF
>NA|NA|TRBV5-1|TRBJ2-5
TGCGCCAGCAGCTTTGGGGCCAAAGGTGGCGGGACCCAGTACTTC
CASSFGAKGGGTQYF
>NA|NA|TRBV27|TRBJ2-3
TGTGCCAGCACAGACAGATTCACAGATACGCAGTATTTT
CASTDRFTDTQYF
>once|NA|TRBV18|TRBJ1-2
TGTGCCAGCTCACCCGGGGGTAACTATGGCTACACCTTC
CASSPGGNYGYTF
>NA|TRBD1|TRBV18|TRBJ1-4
TGTGCCAGCTCGAGGACAGGGATAGGGGAAAAACTGTTTTTT
CASSRTGIGEKLFF
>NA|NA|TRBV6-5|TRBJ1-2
TGTGCCAGCAGCCCAACTAACTATGGCTACACCTTC
CASSPTNYGYTF
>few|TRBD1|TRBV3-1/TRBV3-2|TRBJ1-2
TGTGCCAGCAGCCAGATGACAGGGGGAGGCTACACCTTC
CASSQMTGGGYTF
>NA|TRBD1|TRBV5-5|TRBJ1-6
TGTGCCAGCAGCCCCGGGGCAGGGGGTGGACGGGGTTCACCCCTCCACTTT
CASSPGAGGGRGSPLHF
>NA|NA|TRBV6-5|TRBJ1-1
TGTGCCAGCAGTTACAGACAGCCTATGAACACTGAAGCTTTCTTT
CASSYRQPMNTEAFF